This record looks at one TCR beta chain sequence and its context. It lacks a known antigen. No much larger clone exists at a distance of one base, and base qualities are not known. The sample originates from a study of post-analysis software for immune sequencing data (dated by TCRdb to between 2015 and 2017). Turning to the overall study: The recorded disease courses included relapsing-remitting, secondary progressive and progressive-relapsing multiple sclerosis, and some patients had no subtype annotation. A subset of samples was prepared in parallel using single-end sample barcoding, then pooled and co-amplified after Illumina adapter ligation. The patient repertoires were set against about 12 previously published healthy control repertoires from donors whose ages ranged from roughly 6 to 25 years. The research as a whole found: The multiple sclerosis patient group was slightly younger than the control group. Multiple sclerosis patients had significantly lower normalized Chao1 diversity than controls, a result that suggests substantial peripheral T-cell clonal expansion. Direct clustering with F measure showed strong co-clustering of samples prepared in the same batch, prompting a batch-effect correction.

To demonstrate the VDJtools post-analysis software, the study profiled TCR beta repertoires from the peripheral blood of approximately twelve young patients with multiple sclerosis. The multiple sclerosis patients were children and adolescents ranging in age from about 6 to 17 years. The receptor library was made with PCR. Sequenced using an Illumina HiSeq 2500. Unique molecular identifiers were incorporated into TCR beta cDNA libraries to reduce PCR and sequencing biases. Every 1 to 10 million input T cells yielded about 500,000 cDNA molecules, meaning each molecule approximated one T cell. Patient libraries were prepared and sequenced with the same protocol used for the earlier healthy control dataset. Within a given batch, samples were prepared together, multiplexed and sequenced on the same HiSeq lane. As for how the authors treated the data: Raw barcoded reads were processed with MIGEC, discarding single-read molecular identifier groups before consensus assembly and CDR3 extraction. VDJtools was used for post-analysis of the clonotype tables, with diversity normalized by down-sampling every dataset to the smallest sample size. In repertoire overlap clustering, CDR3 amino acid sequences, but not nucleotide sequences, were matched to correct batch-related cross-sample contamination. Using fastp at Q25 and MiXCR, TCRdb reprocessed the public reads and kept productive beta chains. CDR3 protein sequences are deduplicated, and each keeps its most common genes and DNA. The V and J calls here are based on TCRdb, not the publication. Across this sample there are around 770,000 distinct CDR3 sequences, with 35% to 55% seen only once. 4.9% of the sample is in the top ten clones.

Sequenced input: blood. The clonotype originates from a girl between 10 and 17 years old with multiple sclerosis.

The CDR3 reads CSARDQEHYGYTF. DNA sequence: TGCAGTGCTAGAGATCAGGAGCACTATGGCTACACCTTC. The chain joins TRBV20-1 to TRBJ1-2; a confident D gene designation cannot be given. From its cysteine to its phenylalanine, the CDR3 spans 13 amino acids. Only CDR3 DNA is held: 39 bases, read in frame from base 1. V drops 0 bases and J drops 3 bases, leaving 8 bases in between. Looking up the germline V gene (reference sequence) yields CDR1 DFQATT and CDR2 SNEGSKA.